This is a list of T cell receptor beta chains from one sample in a study of blood T cell repertoires in COVID-19. Libraries were prepared by immunoSEQ multiplex PCR; TCRdb keeps only in-frame clonotypes and omits some of them. The profile shows around 200,000 clones, about nine tenths of them singletons. The sequenced sample consisted of PBMCs or T cells enriched from blood (not recorded which). The receptors were sampled from a woman aged 45 to 65 in a cohort exposed to, infected with or recovered from COVID-19 (not recorded which). CDR3s include the opening cysteine and the closing phenylalanine or tryptophan. A D gene is named only where the DNA matches it firmly. Size values are once, few and many counts, or a class for expanded clones, and some rows have none.

J gene: TRBJ1-3; V gene: TRBV9; D gene: .; clone size: .; CDR3 protein: CASSVAGNENTIYF; CDR3 DNA: TGTGCCAGCAGCGTAGCAGGGAATGAAAACACCATATATTTT
J gene: TRBJ1-1; V gene: TRBV15; D gene: .; clone size: .; CDR3 protein: CATSSDPSMNTEAFF; CDR3 DNA: TGTGCCACCAGCAGTGATCCGTCTATGAACACTGAAGCTTTCTTT
J gene: TRBJ1-2; V gene: TRBV20-1; D gene: TRBD1; clone size: .; CDR3 protein: CSASGRQGGYGYTF; CDR3 DNA: TGCAGTGCTAGTGGGAGACAGGGGGGCTATGGCTACACCTTC
J gene: TRBJ1-2; V gene: TRBV11-2; D gene: .; clone size: .; CDR3 protein: CASSLDQGLRYGYTF; CDR3 DNA: TGTGCCAGCAGCTTAGATCAGGGCCTCCGGTATGGCTACACCTTC
J gene: TRBJ2-5; V gene: TRBV7-2; D gene: .; clone size: .; CDR3 protein: CASSPLGYVGGKYF; CDR3 DNA: TGTGCCAGCAGCCCCCTTGGCTATGTCGGGGGAAAGTACTTC
J gene: TRBJ1-4; V gene: TRBV27; D gene: TRBD1; clone size: medium-sized; CDR3 protein: CASSTSGTGRPGKLFF; CDR3 DNA: TGTGCCAGCAGTACATCCGGGACAGGACGTCCGGGGAAACTGTTTTTT
J gene: TRBJ2-7; V gene: TRBV5-1; D gene: TRBD2; clone size: once; CDR3 protein: CASSLDLWRRGGQYF; CDR3 DNA: TGCGCCAGCAGCTTGGATTTATGGAGACGCGGGGGGCAGTACTTC
J gene: TRBJ2-3; V gene: TRBV9; D gene: .; clone size: .; CDR3 protein: CASSVANTQYF; CDR3 DNA: TGTGCCAGCAGCGTAGCAAATACGCAGTATTTT
J gene: TRBJ1-1; V gene: TRBV7-3; D gene: .; clone size: .; CDR3 protein: CASSLAGGNTEAFF; CDR3 DNA: TGTGCCAGCAGCCTGGCGGGGGGAAACACTGAAGCTTTCTTT
J gene: TRBJ1-5; V gene: TRBV27; D gene: .; clone size: .; CDR3 protein: CASSWADDQPQHF; CDR3 DNA: TGTGCCAGCAGTTGGGCAGATGATCAGCCCCAGCATTTT
J gene: TRBJ2-3; V gene: TRBV7-9; D gene: TRBD2; clone size: .; CDR3 protein: CAIPAGGFDTQYF; CDR3 DNA: TGTGCCATCCCTGCGGGGGGGTTTGATACGCAGTATTTT
J gene: TRBJ2-3; V gene: TRBV25-1; D gene: TRBD1; clone size: .; CDR3 protein: CASSEGTGRTDTQYF; CDR3 DNA: TGTGCCAGCAGTGAAGGGACAGGGAGAACAGATACGCAGTATTTT
J gene: TRBJ1-6; V gene: TRBV11-2; D gene: .; clone size: few; CDR3 protein: CASSPQGGPLHF; CDR3 DNA: TGTGCCAGCAGCCCCCAGGGAGGACCCCTCCACTTT
J gene: TRBJ2-1; V gene: TRBV9; D gene: TRBD1; clone size: few; CDR3 protein: CASSATGTAYNEQFF; CDR3 DNA: TGTGCCAGCAGCGCTACCGGGACAGCCTACAATGAGCAGTTCTTC
J gene: TRBJ1-2; V gene: TRBV7-2; D gene: TRBD1; clone size: .; CDR3 protein: CASSLGTGGDGYTF; CDR3 DNA: TGTGCCAGCAGCTTAGGGACAGGGGGGGATGGCTACACCTTC
J gene: TRBJ2-7; V gene: TRBV2; D gene: TRBD1; clone size: .; CDR3 protein: CASSGPRGYEQYF; CDR3 DNA: TGTGCCAGCAGTGGTCCCAGGGGGTACGAGCAGTACTTC
J gene: TRBJ2-3; V gene: TRBV6-5; D gene: .; clone size: .; CDR3 protein: CASSYSPGDADTQYF; CDR3 DNA: TGTGCCAGCAGTTACTCCCCAGGGGATGCAGATACGCAGTATTTT
J gene: TRBJ2-7; V gene: TRBV19; D gene: TRBD1; clone size: .; CDR3 protein: CASSITYGTGISEQYF; CDR3 DNA: TGTGCCAGTAGTATAACCTACGGGACAGGGATTTCCGAGCAGTACTTC
J gene: TRBJ2-2; V gene: TRBV7-2; D gene: .; clone size: .; CDR3 protein: CASSSGRVPGELFF; CDR3 DNA: TGTGCCAGCAGCTCCGGCAGGGTCCCCGGGGAGCTGTTTTTT
J gene: TRBJ2-7; V gene: TRBV5-1; D gene: TRBD1; clone size: .; CDR3 protein: CATGTGRSTNYEQYF; CDR3 DNA: TGCGCCACCGGGACAGGCCGCTCTACCAACTACGAGCAGTACTTC
J gene: TRBJ2-7; V gene: TRBV5-4; D gene: .; clone size: .; CDR3 protein: CASSSVANEQYF; CDR3 DNA: TGTGCCAGCAGCTCGGTAGCGAACGAGCAGTACTTC
J gene: TRBJ2-7; V gene: TRBV27; D gene: .; clone size: .; CDR3 protein: CASSLGSYYEQYF; CDR3 DNA: TGTGCCAGCAGTCTGGGCAGCTACTACGAGCAGTACTTC
J gene: TRBJ1-6; V gene: TRBV18; D gene: TRBD1; clone size: few; CDR3 protein: CASSVYGQGNSPLHF; CDR3 DNA: TGTGCCAGCTCCGTCTACGGACAGGGAAATTCACCCCTCCACTTT
J gene: TRBJ2-7; V gene: TRBV28; D gene: .; clone size: .; CDR3 protein: CASFAVSGSILYF; CDR3 DNA: TGTGCCAGCTTCGCCGTGTCCGGGTCCATTCTGTACTTC